The source of this T cell receptor (beta chain) is a study of shared clonotypes between healthy human individuals. CDR1 and CDR2 (germline): SGDLS, YYNGEE. This CDR3 contains 16 residues. V lost 0 bases to trimming and J lost 10 bases; unmatched junction nucleotides: 8. Naive CD8 cells lacked CD45RO, underwent positive selection for CCR7 and left out terminally differentiated effector memory CD45RA+ cells. Clones were read by immunoSEQ multiplex PCR, and TCRdb kept only the in-frame ones, dropping some. Here the sample spans under 1 million clones, almost 95% being singletons. This sequence was found in a man aged 30 to 39 in good health. This chain uses TRBV9 with TRBJ2-1; 12 bases are a match to TRBD2. Source material: naive CD8+ T cells sorted from blood. In DNA form, the CDR3 reads TGTGCCAGCAGCGTAGACCTAGCGGGAGGGCCAGAGGAGCAGTTCTTC. It translates to CASSVDLAGGPEEQFF.